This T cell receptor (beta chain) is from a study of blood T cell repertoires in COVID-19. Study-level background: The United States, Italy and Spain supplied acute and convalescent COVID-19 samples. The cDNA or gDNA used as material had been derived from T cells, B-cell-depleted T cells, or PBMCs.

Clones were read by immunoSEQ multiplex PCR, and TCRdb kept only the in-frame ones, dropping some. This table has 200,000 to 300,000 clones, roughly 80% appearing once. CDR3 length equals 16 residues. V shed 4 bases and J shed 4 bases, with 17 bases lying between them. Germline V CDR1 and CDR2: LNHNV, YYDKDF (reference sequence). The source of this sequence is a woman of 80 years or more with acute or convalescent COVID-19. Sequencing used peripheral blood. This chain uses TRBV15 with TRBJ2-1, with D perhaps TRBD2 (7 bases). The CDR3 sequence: CATSTGRGGIYNEQFF. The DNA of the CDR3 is TGTGCCACCAGCACGGGTAGGGGGGGGATTTACAATGAGCAGTTCTTC.